This record concerns one T cell receptor (beta chain) sequence. In the source study's methods: Estimation of nucleated cell counts was performed using reference gene primer amplification. The table came from immunoSEQ multiplex PCR; TCRdb's copy has only in-frame clones and leaves some out. V, J and clone size reflect that table, while D and trimming were determined from the DNA. The profile shows about 83,000 clones, about 92% of them singletons. The data belong to a study of blood T cell repertoires in COVID-19. Germline loops: CDR1 MNHEY, CDR2 SVGEGT. This CDR3 is 13 amino acids long. V was cut by 6 bases and J by 3 bases, with 11 bases left in between.

This clonotype originated in a woman aged 80 or over with active or convalescent COVID-19. Material: peripheral blood. V usage is TRBV6-2 or TRBV6-3 and J usage is TRBJ1-2, with a tentative D call TRBD1 (6 bases). The CDR3 is CASSHRTDYGYTF. In DNA, the CDR3 is TGTGCCAGCAGCCACCGGACAGACTATGGCTACACCTTC.